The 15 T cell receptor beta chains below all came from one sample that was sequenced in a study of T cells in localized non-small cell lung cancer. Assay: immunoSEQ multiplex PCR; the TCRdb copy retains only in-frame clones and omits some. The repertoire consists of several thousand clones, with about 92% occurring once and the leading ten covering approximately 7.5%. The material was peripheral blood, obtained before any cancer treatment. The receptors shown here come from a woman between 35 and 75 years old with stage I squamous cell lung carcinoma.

The CDR3 DNA follows: TGTGCCAGCAGTGCGGGATGGAACACTGAAGCTTTCTTT. Protein sequence: CASSAGWNTEAFF. This sequence joins TRBV27 and TRBJ1-1; no firm D call. Trimming removed 5 bases from V and 1 base from J, with 8 bases in between. The CDR3 consists of 13 residues. Germline V lookup: CDR1 MNHEY, CDR2 SMNVEV (reference sequence).

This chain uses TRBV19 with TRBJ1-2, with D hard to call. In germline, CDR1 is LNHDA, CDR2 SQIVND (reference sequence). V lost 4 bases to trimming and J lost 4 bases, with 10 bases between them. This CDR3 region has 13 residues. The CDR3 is CASSSHPGYGYTF. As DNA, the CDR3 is TGTGCCAGTAGTAGTCATCCCGGCTATGGCTACACCTTC.

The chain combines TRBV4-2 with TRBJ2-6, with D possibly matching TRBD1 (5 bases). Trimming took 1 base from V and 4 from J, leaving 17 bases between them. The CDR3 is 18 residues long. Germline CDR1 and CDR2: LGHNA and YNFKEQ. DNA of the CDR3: TGTGCCAGCAGCCAAGGGCCCACAGGAGAGACGGGGGCCAACGTCCTGACTTTC. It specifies CASSQGPTGETGANVLTF.

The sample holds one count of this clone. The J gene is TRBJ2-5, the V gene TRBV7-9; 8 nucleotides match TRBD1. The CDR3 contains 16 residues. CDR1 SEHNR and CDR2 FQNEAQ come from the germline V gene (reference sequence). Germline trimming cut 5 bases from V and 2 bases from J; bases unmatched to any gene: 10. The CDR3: CASSQGTGELQETQYF. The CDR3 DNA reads TGTGCCAGCAGCCAGGGGACAGGAGAGTTACAAGAGACCCAGTACTTC.

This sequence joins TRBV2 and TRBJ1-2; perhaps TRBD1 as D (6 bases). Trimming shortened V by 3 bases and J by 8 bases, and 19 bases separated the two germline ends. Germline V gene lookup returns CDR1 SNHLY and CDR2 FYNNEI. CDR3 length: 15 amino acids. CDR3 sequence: CASSELGADPQGYTF. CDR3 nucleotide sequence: TGTGCCAGCAGTGAGTTGGGGGCCGACCCCCAAGGCTACACCTTC.

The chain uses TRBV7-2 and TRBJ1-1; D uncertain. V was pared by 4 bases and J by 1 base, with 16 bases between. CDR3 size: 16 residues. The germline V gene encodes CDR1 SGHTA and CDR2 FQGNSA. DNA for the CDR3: TGTGCCAGCAGCTATAATACCGCCGCCAGGAACACTGAAGCTTTCTTT. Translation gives CASSYNTAARNTEAFF.

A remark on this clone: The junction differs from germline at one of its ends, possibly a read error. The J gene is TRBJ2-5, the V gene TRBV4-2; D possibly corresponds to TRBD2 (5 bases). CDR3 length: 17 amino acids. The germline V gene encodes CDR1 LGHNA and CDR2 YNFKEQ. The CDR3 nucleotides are TGTGCCAGTAGCCAAGAGGGCTGGGGTACCGGGGAAGAGACCCAGTACTTC. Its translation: CASSQEGWGTGEETQYF.

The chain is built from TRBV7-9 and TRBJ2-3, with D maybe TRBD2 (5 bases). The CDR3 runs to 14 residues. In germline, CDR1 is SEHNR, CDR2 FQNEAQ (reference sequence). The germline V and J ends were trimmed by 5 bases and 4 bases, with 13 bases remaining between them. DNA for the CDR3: TGTGCCAGCAGCAGATCTAGCAATCCAGATACGCAGTATTTT. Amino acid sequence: CASSRSSNPDTQYF.

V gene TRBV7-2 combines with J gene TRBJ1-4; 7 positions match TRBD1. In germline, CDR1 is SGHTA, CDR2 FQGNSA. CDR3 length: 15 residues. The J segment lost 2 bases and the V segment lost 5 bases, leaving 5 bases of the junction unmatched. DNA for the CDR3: TGTGCCAGCAGCCTTCAGACAGGGACTAATGAAAAACTGTTTTTT. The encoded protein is CASSLQTGTNEKLFF.

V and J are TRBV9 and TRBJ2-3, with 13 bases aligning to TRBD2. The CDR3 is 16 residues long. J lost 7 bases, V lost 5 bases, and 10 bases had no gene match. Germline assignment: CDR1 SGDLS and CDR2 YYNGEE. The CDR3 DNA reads TGTGCCAGCAGTCGGGGACTAGCGGGGACGGGCTATACGCAGTATTTT. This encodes CASSRGLAGTGYTQYF. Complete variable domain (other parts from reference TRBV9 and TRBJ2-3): DSGVTQTPKHLITATGQRVTLRCSPRSGDLSVYWYQQSLDQGLQFLIQYYNGEERAKGNILERFSAQQFPDLHSELNLSSLELGDSALYFCASSRGLAGTGYTQYFGPGTRLTVL.

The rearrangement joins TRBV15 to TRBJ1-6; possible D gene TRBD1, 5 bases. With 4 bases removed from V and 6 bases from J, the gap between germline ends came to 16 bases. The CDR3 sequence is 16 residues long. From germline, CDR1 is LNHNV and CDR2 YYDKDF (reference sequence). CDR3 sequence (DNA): TGTGCCACCAGCACCAACAGCCCAGGGAGTAATTCACCCCTCCACTTT. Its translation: CATSTNSPGSNSPLHF. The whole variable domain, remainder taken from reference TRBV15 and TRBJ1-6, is DAMVIQNPRYQVTQFGKPVTLSCSQTLNHNVMYWYQQKSSQAPKLLFHYYDKDFNNEADTPDNFQSRRPNTSFCFLDIRSPGLGDTAMYLCATSTNSPGSNSPLHFGNGTRLTVT.

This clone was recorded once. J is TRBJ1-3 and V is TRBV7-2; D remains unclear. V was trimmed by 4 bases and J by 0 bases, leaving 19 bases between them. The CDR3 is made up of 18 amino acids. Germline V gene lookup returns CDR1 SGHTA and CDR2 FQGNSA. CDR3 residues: CASSSQPTQTFSGNTIYF. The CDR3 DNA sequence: TGTGCCAGCAGCTCACAACCTACCCAAACCTTCTCTGGAAACACCATATATTTT.

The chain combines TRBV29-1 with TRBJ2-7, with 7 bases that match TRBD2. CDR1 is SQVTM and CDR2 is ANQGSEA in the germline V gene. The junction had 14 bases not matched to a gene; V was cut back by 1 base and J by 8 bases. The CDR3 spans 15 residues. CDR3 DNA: TGCAGCGTTGAAGCCACTGGGGGGGTTGACAGTAAGCAGTACTTC. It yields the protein CSVEATGGVDSKQYF.

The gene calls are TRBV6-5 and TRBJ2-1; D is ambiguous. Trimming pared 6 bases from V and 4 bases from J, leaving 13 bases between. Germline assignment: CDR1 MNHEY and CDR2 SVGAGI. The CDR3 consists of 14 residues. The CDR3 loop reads CASSPTSIYNEQFF. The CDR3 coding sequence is TGTGCCAGCAGCCCAACTTCTATATACAATGAGCAGTTCTTC.

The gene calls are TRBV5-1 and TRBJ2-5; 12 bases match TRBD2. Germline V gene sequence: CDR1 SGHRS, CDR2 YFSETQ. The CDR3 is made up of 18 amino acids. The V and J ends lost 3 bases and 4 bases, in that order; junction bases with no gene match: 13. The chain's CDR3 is CASSSTLAGGRGRETQYF. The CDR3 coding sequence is TGCGCCAGCAGCTCCACTCTAGCGGGGGGGCGCGGTAGAGAGACCCAGTACTTC.